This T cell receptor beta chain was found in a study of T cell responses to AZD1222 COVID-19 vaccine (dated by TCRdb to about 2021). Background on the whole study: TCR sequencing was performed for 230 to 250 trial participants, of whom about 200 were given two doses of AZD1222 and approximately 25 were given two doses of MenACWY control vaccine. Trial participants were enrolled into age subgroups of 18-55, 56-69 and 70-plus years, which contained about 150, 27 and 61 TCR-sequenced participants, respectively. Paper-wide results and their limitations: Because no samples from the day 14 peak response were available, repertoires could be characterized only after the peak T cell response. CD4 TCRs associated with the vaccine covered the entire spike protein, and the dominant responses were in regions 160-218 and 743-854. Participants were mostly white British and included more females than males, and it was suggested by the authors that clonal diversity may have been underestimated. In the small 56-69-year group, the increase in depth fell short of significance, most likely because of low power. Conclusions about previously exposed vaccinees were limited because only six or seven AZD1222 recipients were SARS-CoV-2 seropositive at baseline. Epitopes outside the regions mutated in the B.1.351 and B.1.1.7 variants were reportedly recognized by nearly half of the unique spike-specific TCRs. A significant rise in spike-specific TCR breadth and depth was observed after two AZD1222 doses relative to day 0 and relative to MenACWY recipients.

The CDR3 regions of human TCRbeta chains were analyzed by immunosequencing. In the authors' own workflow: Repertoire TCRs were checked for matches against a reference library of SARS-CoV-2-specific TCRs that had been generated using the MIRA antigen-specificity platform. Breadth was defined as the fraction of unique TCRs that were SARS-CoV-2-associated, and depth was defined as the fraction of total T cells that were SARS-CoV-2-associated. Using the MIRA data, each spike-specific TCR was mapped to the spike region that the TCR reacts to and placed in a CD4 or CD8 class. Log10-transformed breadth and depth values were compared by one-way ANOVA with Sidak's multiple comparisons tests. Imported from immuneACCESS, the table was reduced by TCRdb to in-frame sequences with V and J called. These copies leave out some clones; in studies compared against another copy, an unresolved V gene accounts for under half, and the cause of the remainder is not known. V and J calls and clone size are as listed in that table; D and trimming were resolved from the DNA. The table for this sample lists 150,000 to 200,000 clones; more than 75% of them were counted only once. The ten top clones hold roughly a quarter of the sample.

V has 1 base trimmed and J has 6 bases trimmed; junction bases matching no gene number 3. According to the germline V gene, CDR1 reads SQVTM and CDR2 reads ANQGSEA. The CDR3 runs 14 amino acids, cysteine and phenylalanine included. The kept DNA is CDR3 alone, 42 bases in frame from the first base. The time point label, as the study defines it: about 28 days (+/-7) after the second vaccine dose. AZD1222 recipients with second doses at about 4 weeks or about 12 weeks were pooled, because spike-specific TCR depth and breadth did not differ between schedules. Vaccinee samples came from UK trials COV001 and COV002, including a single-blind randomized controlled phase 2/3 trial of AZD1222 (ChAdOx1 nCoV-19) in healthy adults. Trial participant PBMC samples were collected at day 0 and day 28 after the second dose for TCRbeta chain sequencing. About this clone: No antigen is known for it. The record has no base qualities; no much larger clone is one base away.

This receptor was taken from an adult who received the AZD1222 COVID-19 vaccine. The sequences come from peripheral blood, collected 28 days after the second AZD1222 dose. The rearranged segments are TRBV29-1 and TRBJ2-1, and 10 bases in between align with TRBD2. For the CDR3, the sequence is CSVEALAGANEQFF. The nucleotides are TGCAGCGTTGAAGCCCTAGCGGGAGCCAATGAGCAGTTCTTC.